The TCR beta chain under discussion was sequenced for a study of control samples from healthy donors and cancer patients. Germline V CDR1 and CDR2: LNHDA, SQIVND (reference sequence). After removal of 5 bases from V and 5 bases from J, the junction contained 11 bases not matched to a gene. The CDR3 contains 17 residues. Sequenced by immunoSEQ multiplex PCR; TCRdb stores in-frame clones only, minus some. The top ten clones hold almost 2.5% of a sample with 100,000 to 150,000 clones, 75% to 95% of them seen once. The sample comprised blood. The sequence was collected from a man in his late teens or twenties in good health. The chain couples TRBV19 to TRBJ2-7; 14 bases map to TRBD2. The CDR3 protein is CASSSQGLAGGSNEQYF. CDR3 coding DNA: TGTGCCAGTAGTTCGCAAGGACTAGCGGGGGGTTCAAACGAGCAGTACTTC.